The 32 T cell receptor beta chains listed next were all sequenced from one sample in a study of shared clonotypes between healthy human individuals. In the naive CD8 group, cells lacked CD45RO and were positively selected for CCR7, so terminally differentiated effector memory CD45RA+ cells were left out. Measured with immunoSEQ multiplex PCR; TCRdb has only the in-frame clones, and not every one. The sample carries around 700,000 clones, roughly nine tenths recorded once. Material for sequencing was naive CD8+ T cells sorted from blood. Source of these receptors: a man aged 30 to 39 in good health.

CDR3 sequence reads: CASRGTGENANTGELFF. The DNA for the CDR3 is TGTGCCAGCAGGGGGACAGGGGAAAACGCGAACACCGGGGAGCTGTTTTTT. This chain uses TRBV11-2 with TRBJ2-2; 10 positions agree with TRBD1. Trimming cost V 6 bases and J 0 bases; bases outside gene matches: 7. The CDR3 loop spans 17 amino acids. CDR1 is SGHAT and CDR2 is FQNNGV in the germline V gene.

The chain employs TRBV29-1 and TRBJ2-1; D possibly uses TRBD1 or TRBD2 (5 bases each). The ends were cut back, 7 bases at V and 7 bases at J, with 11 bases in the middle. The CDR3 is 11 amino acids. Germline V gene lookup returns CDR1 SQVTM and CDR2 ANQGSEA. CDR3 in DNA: TGCAGCGGGGACGTTGTGAATGAGCAGTTCTTC. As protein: CSGDVVNEQFF.

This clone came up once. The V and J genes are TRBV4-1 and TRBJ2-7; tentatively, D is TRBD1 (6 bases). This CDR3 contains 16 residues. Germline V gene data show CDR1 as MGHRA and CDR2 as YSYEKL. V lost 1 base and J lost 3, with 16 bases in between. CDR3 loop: CASSQGDGGHLYEQYF. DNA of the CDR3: TGCGCCAGCAGCCAAGGGGATGGGGGACACCTCTACGAGCAGTACTTC.

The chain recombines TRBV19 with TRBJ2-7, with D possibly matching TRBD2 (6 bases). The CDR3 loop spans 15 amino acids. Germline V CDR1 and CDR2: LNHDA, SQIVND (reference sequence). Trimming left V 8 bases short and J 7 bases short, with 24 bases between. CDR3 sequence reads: CASGVMASPGVEQYF. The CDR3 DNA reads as TGTGCCAGTGGCGTCATGGCTTCCCCGGGAGTGGAGCAGTACTTC. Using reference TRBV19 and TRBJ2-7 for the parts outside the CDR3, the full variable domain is DGGITQSPKYLFRKEGQNVTLSCEQNLNHDAMYWYRQDPGQGLRLIYYSQIVNDFQKGDIAEGYSVSREKKESFPLTVTSAQKNPTAFYLCASGVMASPGVEQYFGPGTRLTVT.

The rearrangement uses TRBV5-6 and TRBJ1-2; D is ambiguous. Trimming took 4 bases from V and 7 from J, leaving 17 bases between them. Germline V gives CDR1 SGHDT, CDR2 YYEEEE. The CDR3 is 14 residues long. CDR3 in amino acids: CASSRLLGGLGYTF. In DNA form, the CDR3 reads TGTGCCAGCAGCCGCCTGTTAGGCGGCCTTGGCTACACCTTC. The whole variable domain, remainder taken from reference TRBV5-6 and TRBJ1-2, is DAGVTQSPTHLIKTRGQQVTLRCSPKSGHDTVSWYQQALGQGPQFIFQYYEEEERQRGNFPDRFSGHQFPNYSSELNVNALLLGDSALYLCASSRLLGGLGYTFGSGTRLTVV.

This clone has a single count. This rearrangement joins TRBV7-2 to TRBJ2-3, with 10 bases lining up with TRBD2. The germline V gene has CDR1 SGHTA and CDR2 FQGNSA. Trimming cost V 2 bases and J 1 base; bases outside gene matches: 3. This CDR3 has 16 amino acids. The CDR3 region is CASSLLAGVGTDTQYF. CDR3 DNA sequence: TGTGCCAGCAGCTTACTAGCGGGAGTAGGCACAGATACGCAGTATTTT. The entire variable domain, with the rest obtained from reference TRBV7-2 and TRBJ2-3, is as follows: GAGVSQSPSNKVTEKGKDVELRCDPISGHTALYWYRQSLGQGLEFLIYFQGNSAPDKSGLPSDRFSAERTGGSVSTLTIQRTQQEDSAVYLCASSLLAGVGTDTQYFGPGTRLTVL.

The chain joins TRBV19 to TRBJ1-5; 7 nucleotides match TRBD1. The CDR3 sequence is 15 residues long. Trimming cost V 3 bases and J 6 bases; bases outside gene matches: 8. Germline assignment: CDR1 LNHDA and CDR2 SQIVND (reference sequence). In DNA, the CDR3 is TGTGCCAGTAGTATGTCGACAGGGATTTTTCAGCCCCAGCATTTT. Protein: CASSMSTGIFQPQHF.

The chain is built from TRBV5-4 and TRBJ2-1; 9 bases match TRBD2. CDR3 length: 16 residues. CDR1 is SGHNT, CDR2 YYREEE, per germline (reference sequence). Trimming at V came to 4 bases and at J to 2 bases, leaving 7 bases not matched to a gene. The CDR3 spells CASSGIAGVTYNEQFF. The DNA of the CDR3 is TGTGCCAGCAGCGGGATAGCGGGAGTTACCTACAATGAGCAGTTCTTC. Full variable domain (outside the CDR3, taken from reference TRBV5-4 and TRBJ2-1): ETGVTQSPTHLIKTRGQQVTLRCSSQSGHNTVSWYQQALGQGPQFIFQYYREEENGRGNFPPRFSGLQFPNYSSELNVNALELDDSALYLCASSGIAGVTYNEQFFGPGTRLTVL.

The CDR3 sequence: CASNGLAVYNEQFF. In nucleotides, the CDR3 is TGTGCCAGCAACGGACTAGCGGTATACAATGAGCAGTTCTTC. This chain joins TRBV28 and TRBJ2-1; TRBD2 matches at 10 bases. V gave up 7 bases and J gave up 4 bases; unmatched junction bases: 4. The length of the CDR3 is 14 residues. Germline CDR1 and CDR2: MDHEN and SYDVKM.

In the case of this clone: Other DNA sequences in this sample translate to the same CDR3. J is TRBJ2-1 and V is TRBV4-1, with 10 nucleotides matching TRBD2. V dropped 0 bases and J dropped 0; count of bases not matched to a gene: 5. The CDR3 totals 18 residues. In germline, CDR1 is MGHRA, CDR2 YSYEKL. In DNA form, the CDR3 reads TGCGCCAGCAGCCAAGACGGACTAGCGGCTAGCTCCTACAATGAGCAGTTCTTC. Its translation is CASSQDGLAASSYNEQFF.

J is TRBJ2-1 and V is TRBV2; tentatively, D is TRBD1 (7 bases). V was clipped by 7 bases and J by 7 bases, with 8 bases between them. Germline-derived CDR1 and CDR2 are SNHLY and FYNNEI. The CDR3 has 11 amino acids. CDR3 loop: CASTGGNEQFF. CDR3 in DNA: TGTGCCAGCACAGGGGGGAATGAGCAGTTCTTC.

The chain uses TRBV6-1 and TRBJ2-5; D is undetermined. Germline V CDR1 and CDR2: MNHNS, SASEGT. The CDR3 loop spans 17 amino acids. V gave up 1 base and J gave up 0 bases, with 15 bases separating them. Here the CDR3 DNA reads TGTGCCAGCAGTGAAGATCGGGCGGAGAGGTACCAAGAGACCCAGTACTTC. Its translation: CASSEDRAERYQETQYF.

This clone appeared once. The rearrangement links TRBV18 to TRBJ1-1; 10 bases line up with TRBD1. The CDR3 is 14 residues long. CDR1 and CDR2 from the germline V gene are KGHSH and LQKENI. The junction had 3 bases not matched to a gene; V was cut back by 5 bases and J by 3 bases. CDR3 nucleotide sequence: TGTGCCAGCTCAAATGGACAGGGGGACACTGAAGCTTTCTTT. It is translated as CASSNGQGDTEAFF.

The CDR3 DNA reads TGTGCCAGCAGTGGGTCACAGGGGTTCTATGGCTACACCTTC. It translates to CASSGSQGFYGYTF. This sequence joins TRBV6-1 and TRBJ1-2; TRBD1 aligns across 7 bases. Trimming removed 4 bases from V and 4 bases from J; junction bases left unmatched: 6. There are 14 residues in the CDR3. Germline V gene lookup returns CDR1 MNHNS and CDR2 SASEGT.

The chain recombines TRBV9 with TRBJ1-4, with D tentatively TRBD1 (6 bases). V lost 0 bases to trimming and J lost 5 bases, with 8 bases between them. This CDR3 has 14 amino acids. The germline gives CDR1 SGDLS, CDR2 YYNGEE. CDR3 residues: CASSVDGTNEKLFF. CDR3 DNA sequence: TGTGCCAGCAGCGTAGATGGGACAAATGAAAAACTGTTTTTT.

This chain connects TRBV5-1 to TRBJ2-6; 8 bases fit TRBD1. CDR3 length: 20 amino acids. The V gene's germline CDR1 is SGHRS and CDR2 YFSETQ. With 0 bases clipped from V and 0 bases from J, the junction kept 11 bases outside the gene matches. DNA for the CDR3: TGCGCCAGCAGCTTGGAGGTTCCCGGGACAGGCCCCTCTGGGGCCAACGTCCTGACTTTC. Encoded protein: CASSLEVPGTGPSGANVLTF.

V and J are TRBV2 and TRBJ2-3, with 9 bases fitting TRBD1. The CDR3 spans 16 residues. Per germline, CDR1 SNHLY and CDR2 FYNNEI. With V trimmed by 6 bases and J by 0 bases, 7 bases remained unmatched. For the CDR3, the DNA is TGTGCCAGCAGACCACAGGGGGCCCAAAGCACAGATACGCAGTATTTT. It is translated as CASRPQGAQSTDTQYF.

The CDR3 spells CASSSSVRGSGANVLTF. The DNA for the CDR3 is TGTGCCAGCAGTTCCTCAGTGAGAGGGTCTGGGGCCAACGTCCTGACTTTC. The gene calls are TRBV7-9 and TRBJ2-6; D might be TRBD2 (5 bases). The CDR3 is 17 residues long. Trimming pared 6 bases from V and 1 base from J, leaving 16 bases between. CDR1 is SEHNR, CDR2 FQNEAQ, per germline (reference sequence).

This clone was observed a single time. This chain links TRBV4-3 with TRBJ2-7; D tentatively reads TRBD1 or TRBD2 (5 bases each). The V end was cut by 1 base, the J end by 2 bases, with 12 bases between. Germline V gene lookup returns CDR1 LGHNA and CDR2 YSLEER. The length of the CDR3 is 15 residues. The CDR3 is CASSQGSGRPYEQYF. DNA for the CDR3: TGCGCCAGCAGCCAAGGATCGGGACGACCCTACGAGCAGTACTTC.

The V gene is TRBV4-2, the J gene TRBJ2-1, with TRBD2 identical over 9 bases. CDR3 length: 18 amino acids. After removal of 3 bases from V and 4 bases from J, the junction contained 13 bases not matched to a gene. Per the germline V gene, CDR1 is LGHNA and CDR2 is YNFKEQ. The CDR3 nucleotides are TGTGCCAGCAGCCATCACGAGGGGCGGGAGGGCCGATACAATGAGCAGTTCTTC. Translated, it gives CASSHHEGREGRYNEQFF.

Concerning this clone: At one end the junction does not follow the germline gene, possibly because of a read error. This chain's CDR3 is CASSSSSGRAYLLF. Here the CDR3 DNA reads TGTGCCAGCAGCTCCTCTAGCGGGAGGGCCTATCTGCTCTTC. The chain couples TRBV13 to TRBJ2-1; 12 positions agree with TRBD2. Germline V gene lookup returns CDR1 PRHDT and CDR2 FYEKMQ (reference sequence). This CDR3 region has 14 residues. Full variable domain (rest looked up from reference TRBV13 and TRBJ2-1): AAGVIQSPRHLIKEKRETATLKCYPIPRHDTVYWYQQGPGQDPQFLISFYEKMQSDKGSIPDRFSAQQFSDYHSELNMSSLELGDSALYFCASSSSSGRAYLLFGPGTRLTVL.

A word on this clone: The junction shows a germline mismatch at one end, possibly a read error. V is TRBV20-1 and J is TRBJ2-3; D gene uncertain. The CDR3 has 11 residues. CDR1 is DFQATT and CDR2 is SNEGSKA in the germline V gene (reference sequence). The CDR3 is CSASHQDMQYF. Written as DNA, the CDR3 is TGCAGTGCTAGTCATCAGGATATGCAGTATTTT.

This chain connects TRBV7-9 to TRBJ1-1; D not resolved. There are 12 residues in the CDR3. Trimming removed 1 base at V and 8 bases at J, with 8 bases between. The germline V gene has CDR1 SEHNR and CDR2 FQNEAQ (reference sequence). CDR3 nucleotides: TGTGCCAGCAGCTTAGGGGCCGGCGAAGCTTTCTTT. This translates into CASSLGAGEAFF.

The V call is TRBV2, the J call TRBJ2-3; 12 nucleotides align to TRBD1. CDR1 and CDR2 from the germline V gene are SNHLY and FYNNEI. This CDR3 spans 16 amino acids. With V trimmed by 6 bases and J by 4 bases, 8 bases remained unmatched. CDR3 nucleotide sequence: TGTGCCAGCAGGGAAACCGGGACAGGGGGCCCAGATACGCAGTATTTT. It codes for CASRETGTGGPDTQYF.

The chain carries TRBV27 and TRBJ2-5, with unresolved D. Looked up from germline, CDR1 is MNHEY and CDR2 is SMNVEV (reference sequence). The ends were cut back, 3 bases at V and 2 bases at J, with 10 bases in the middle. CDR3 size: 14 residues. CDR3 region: CASSFRVGQETQYF. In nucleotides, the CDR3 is TGTGCCAGCAGTTTTCGGGTCGGGCAAGAGACCCAGTACTTC.

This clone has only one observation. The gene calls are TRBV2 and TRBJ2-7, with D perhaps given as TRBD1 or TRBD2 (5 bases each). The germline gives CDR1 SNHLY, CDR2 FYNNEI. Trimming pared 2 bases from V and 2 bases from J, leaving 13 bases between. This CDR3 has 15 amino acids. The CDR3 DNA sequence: TGTGCCAGCAGTGAATGGGGAGAGGGGACCTACGAGCAGTACTTC. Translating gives CASSEWGEGTYEQYF.

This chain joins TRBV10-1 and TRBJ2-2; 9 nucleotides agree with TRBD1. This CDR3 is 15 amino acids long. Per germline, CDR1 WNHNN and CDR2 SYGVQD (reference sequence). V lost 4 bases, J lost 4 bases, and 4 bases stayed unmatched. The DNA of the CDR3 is TGCGCCAGCAGTGGGGGACAGGGCGGCACCGGGGAGCTGTTTTTT. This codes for CASSGGQGGTGELFF.

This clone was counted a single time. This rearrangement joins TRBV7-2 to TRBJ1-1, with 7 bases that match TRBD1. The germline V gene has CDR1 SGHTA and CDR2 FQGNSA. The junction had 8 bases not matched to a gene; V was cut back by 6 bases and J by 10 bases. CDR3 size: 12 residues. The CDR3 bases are TGTGCCAGCAGGAAAACAGGGGTTAGAGCTTTCTTT. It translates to CASRKTGVRAFF.

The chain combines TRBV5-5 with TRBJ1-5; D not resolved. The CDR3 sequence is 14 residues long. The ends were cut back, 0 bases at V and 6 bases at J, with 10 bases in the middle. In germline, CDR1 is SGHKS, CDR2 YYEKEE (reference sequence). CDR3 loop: CASSLVEGGQPQHF. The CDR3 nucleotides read TGTGCCAGCAGCTTGGTGGAGGGCGGTCAGCCCCAGCATTTT.

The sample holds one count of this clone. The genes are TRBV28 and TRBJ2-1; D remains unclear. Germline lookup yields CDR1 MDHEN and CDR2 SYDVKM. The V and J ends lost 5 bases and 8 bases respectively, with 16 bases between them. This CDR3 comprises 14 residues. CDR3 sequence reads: CASSRIVVPHEQFF. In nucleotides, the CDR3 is TGTGCCAGCAGTAGAATCGTAGTCCCCCATGAGCAGTTCTTC.

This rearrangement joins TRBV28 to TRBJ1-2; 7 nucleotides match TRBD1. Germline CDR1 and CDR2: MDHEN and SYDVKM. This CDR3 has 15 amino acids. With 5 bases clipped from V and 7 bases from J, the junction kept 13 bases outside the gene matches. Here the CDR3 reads CASSPYYRGASGYTF. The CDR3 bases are TGTGCCAGCAGTCCTTATTACAGGGGCGCGAGTGGCTACACCTTC.

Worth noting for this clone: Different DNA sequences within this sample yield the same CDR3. CDR3 in amino acids: CASSLGTLNTEAFF. The CDR3 nucleotides are TGTGCCAGCAGTTTGGGCACTTTGAACACTGAAGCTTTCTTT. The chain uses TRBV28 and TRBJ1-1; D unresolved. There are 14 residues in the CDR3. V was cut by 3 bases and J by 0 bases, with 8 bases left in between. Germline CDR1 is MDHEN and CDR2 is SYDVKM. Complete variable domain (other parts from reference TRBV28 and TRBJ1-1): DVKVTQSSRYLVKRTGEKVFLECVQDMDHENMFWYRQDPGLGLRLIYFSYDVKMKEKGDIPEGYSVSREKKERFSLILESASTNQTSMYLCASSLGTLNTEAFFGQGTRLTVV.